Shown below are 24 T cell receptor beta chains from a single sample sequenced in a study of T cells after yellow fever vaccination. Using its own MiXCR run on the 5' RACE reads, TCRdb lists one record per CDR3 protein. The sample includes 200,000 to 300,000 distinct CDR3 sequences, 3.6% of them seen just once. The source material was PBMCs, sampled 15 days after the yellow fever booster vaccination. These receptors were collected from a man aged 18 to 29 who received the YFV17D yellow fever vaccine.

This clonotype was seen many times. The CDR3 nucleotides read TGTGCCAGCAGTGACTTTGCGGGGCCAACCGGGGAGCTGTTTTTT. Amino acid sequence: CASSDFAGPTGELFF. The genes are TRBV6-4 and TRBJ2-2, with D possibly matching TRBD2 (6 bases). The germline V and J ends were trimmed by 1 base and 5 bases, with 11 bases remaining between them. This CDR3 region has 15 residues. Germline V gene data show CDR1 as MRHNA and CDR2 as SNTAGT.

This clonotype appeared many times. The J gene is TRBJ2-2, the V gene TRBV4-3, with 9 positions matching TRBD2. Germline trimming cut 0 bases from V and 1 base from J; bases unmatched to any gene: 9. There are 19 residues in the CDR3. Germline V gene data show CDR1 as LGHNA and CDR2 as YSLEER. The DNA for the CDR3 is TGCGCCAGCAGCCAAGATCCAGGGGCTAGCGGGGTGAACACCGGGGAGCTGTTTTTT. The encoded protein is CASSQDPGASGVNTGELFF.

This clonotype has at least ten counts. This chain connects TRBV5-1 to TRBJ2-2, with a weak D call TRBD1 (5 bases). With 0 bases removed from V and 4 bases from J, the gap between germline ends came to 10 bases. Germline V gives CDR1 SGHRS, CDR2 YFSETQ. This CDR3 region has 15 residues. CDR3 in DNA: TGCGCCAGCAGCTTGGGACAGCCAAGCACCGGGGAGCTGTTTTTT. It encodes CASSLGQPSTGELFF.

The table lists this clonotype with many counts. The chain is built from TRBV6-5 and TRBJ2-3; 7 bases line up with TRBD2. This CDR3 region has 13 residues. Germline V gene sequence: CDR1 MNHEY, CDR2 SVGAGI. V shed 0 bases, J shed 6 bases, and the junction held 0 bases outside the gene matches. CDR3 region: CASSYSGGDTQYF. In DNA, the CDR3 is TGTGCCAGCAGTTACTCCGGGGGGGATACGCAGTATTTT.

The sample holds many counts of this clonotype. The chain carries TRBV9 and TRBJ1-6; possibly TRBD1 for D (5 bases). Trimming left V 0 bases short and J 7 bases short, with 8 bases between. Germline values: CDR1 SGDLS, CDR2 YYNGEE. CDR3 length: 14 residues. The CDR3 sequence is CASSVAGFNSPLHF. The CDR3 coding sequence is TGTGCCAGCAGCGTAGCAGGGTTCAATTCACCCCTCCACTTT.

Ten or more counts support this clonotype. The genes are TRBV7-9 and TRBJ1-1; TRBD1 matches at 7 bases. The V gene end was trimmed by 3 bases and the J gene end by 7 bases; junction bases not matched to a gene: 5. The germline CDR1 and CDR2 sequences are SEHNR and FQNEAQ (reference sequence). The CDR3 loop spans 13 amino acids. The CDR3 coding sequence is TGTGCCAGCAGCTTCCTAGGACAGGATGAAGCTTTCTTT. Its protein product is CASSFLGQDEAFF.

This clonotype was seen many times. The junction departs from germline at one end; a sequencing error may be responsible. The chain combines TRBV7-7 with TRBJ2-2, with D possibly being TRBD1 (6 bases). Germline assignment: CDR1 SSHAT and CDR2 FNYEAQ (reference sequence). The CDR3 totals 14 residues. CDR3 loop: CASSSDRIPGELFF. In DNA form, the CDR3 reads TGTGCTAGCAGCTCCGACAGGATCCCCGGGGAGCTGTTTTTT.

This clonotype has a count of ten or more. The chain links TRBV5-4 to TRBJ2-5; 11 bases map to TRBD1. The CDR3 runs 15 residues. V dropped 3 bases and J dropped 5; count of bases not matched to a gene: 6. Germline loops: CDR1 SGHNT, CDR2 YYREEE (reference sequence). Here the CDR3 reads CASSYGQGARETQYF. The CDR3 region has the DNA TGTGCCAGCAGCTACGGACAGGGGGCTCGGGAGACCCAGTACTTC.

This clonotype was recorded at least ten times. The genes are TRBV15 and TRBJ2-5; TRBD1 or TRBD2 may be the D gene (6 bases each). This CDR3 comprises 13 residues. Germline V lookup: CDR1 LNHNV, CDR2 YYDKDF (reference sequence). Trimming shortened V by 0 bases and J by 7 bases, and 9 bases separated the two germline ends. The CDR3 here is CATSREQGGTQYF. The CDR3, as DNA: TGTGCCACCAGCAGAGAACAGGGAGGGACCCAGTACTTC.

This clonotype was recorded at least ten times. The chain couples TRBV7-3 to TRBJ2-1; 8 bases map to TRBD1. Germline lookup yields CDR1 SGHTA and CDR2 FQGTGA. The V and J ends lost 6 bases and 4 bases, in that order; junction bases with no gene match: 2. The CDR3 has 13 residues. The CDR3 nucleotides are TGTGCCAGCAGTCGGGACAGGTACAATGAGCAGTTCTTC. Translating gives CASSRDRYNEQFF.

There are many counts of this clonotype. The J gene is TRBJ2-7, the V gene TRBV7-9; D not certain. CDR1 and CDR2 from the germline V gene are SEHNR and FQNEAQ (reference sequence). This CDR3 has 13 amino acids. V shed 1 base and J shed 4 bases, with 8 bases lying between them. The CDR3 DNA follows: TGTGCCAGCAGCTTAGATCAAGGGTACGAGCAGTACTTC. Translated: CASSLDQGYEQYF.

At least ten counts were recorded for this clonotype. V is TRBV7-8 and J is TRBJ2-7, with D hard to call. The germline CDR1 and CDR2 sequences are SGHVS and FQNEAQ. The CDR3 spans 14 residues. The V end was cut by 1 base, the J end by 0 bases, with 7 bases between. CDR3 DNA: TGTGCCAGCAGCTTAGAGGGCAGCTCCTACGAGCAGTACGTC. Its protein product is CASSLEGSSYEQYV.

Ten or more counts support this clonotype. The chain has TRBV7-2 and TRBJ1-4; maybe TRBD1 (5 bases). Germline CDR1 reads SGHTA; CDR2 reads FQGNSA. CDR3 length: 13 residues. V lost 2 bases and J lost 8, with 9 bases in between. This CDR3 is CASSLPQGEKLFF. CDR3 sequence (DNA): TGTGCCAGCAGCTTACCCCAGGGAGAAAAACTGTTTTTT.

This clonotype was seen at least ten times. The V and J genes are TRBV5-1 and TRBJ2-3; 7 bases are a match to TRBD2. The junction had 16 bases not matched to a gene; V was cut back by 6 bases and J by 6 bases. The germline gives CDR1 SGHRS, CDR2 YFSETQ. The CDR3 contains 16 residues. As DNA, the CDR3 is TGCGCCAGCAACGACGGCGCGGGGGACGGGGGGGATACGCAGTATTTT. Its translation: CASNDGAGDGGDTQYF.

This clonotype was counted ten times or more. V is TRBV4-3 and J is TRBJ1-5; tentatively, D is TRBD1 (5 bases). The germline V gene encodes CDR1 LGHNA and CDR2 YSLEER. The CDR3 length is 15 residues. Trimming took off 4 bases at V and 5 bases at J, with 15 bases between the two ends. The CDR3, as DNA: TGCGCCAGCAGCCCCAAGGGGTCTCGGGATCAGCCCCAGCATTTT. It specifies CASSPKGSRDQPQHF.

This clonotype came up many times. V is TRBV14 and J is TRBJ2-5; D is unclear. V was pared by 1 base and J by 0 bases, with 6 bases between. This CDR3 region has 14 residues. The V gene's germline CDR1 is SGHDN and CDR2 FVKESK. The chain's CDR3 is CASSQVRDQETQYF. As DNA, the CDR3 is TGTGCCAGCAGCCAAGTCCGGGACCAAGAGACCCAGTACTTC.

In this sample, this clonotype turned up many times. The genes are TRBV20-1 and TRBJ2-2; 10 bases fit TRBD2. With V trimmed by 0 bases and J by 0 bases, 4 bases remained unmatched. The CDR3 loop spans 17 amino acids. In germline, CDR1 is DFQATT, CDR2 SNEGSKA (reference sequence). CDR3 loop: CSARDLTSGANTGELFF. CDR3 bases: TGCAGTGCTAGAGATTTAACTAGCGGGGCGAACACCGGGGAGCTGTTTTTT.

CDR3 protein: CASSFWTPYVQFV. The CDR3 DNA is TGTGCCAGCAGTTTTTGGACACCCTACGTGCAGTTCGTC. This chain uses TRBV12-3 or TRBV12-4 with TRBJ2-7; D might be TRBD1 (5 bases). The CDR3 runs 13 residues.

The sample holds many counts of this clonotype. This chain uses TRBV12-3 or TRBV12-4 with TRBJ2-7; D ambiguous. The V end was cut by 2 bases, the J end by 5 bases, with 13 bases between. This CDR3 comprises 14 residues. CDR3 in DNA: TGTGCCAGCAGTTTATTTCTTATATCACACGAGCAGTACTTC. Encoded protein: CASSLFLISHEQYF.

In its sample, this clonotype was seen many times. This rearrangement joins TRBV20-1 to TRBJ2-7; possibly TRBD1 for D (5 bases). Germline V gene sequence: CDR1 DFQATT, CDR2 SNEGSKA (reference sequence). This CDR3 is 14 amino acids long. Trimming took 4 bases from V and 0 from J, leaving 13 bases between them. The CDR3 DNA reads as TGCAGTGCTATTTGGCGACAGAGCTCCTACGAGCAGTACTTC. It yields the protein CSAIWRQSSYEQYF.

This clonotype showed up many times. The V gene is TRBV5-6, the J gene TRBJ1-6; D gene unclear. V lost 3 bases to trimming and J lost 5 bases, with 9 bases between them. The CDR3 spans 14 residues. CDR1 SGHDT and CDR2 YYEEEE come from the germline V gene. In DNA form, the CDR3 reads TGTGCCAGCAGCTCGTCCCAGAATAATTCACCCCTCCACTTT. Its translation is CASSSSQNNSPLHF. The full variable domain, with the rest looked up from reference TRBV5-6 and TRBJ1-6, is DAGVTQSPTHLIKTRGQQVTLRCSPKSGHDTVSWYQQALGQGPQFIFQYYEEEERQRGNFPDRFSGHQFPNYSSELNVNALLLGDSALYLCASSSSQNNSPLHFGNGTRLTVT.

This clonotype was recorded at least ten times. The rearrangement uses TRBV7-2 and TRBJ1-1, with D tentatively TRBD1 (6 bases). V was clipped by 4 bases and J by 4 bases, with 13 bases between them. The CDR3 is made up of 14 amino acids. Per the germline V gene, CDR1 is SGHTA and CDR2 is FQGNSA. The CDR3 reads CASSSSYRVTEAFF. CDR3 nucleotide sequence: TGTGCCAGCAGCTCGAGCTACAGGGTCACTGAAGCTTTCTTT.

V gene TRBV12-3 or TRBV12-4 combines with J gene TRBJ2-7; D possibly corresponds to TRBD1 (5 bases). The CDR3 length is 13 residues. V shed 5 bases and J shed 6 bases, with 14 bases lying between them. The DNA of the CDR3 is TGTGCCAGCAGTCTTATGCAGGGATTCGAGCAGTACGTC. Translating gives CASSLMQGFEQYV.

V gene TRBV29-1 combines with J gene TRBJ1-1; the match to TRBD1 covers 8 bases. The junction had 2 bases not matched to a gene; V was cut back by 6 bases and J by 2 bases. Germline V CDR1 and CDR2: SQVTM, ANQGSEA. CDR3 length: 12 residues. For the CDR3, the DNA is TGCAGCGTCGGGACAGGCAACACTGAAGCTTTCTTT. Protein sequence: CSVGTGNTEAFF.